This T cell receptor beta chain was documented in a study of monozygotic twins with inflammatory bowel disease. Study-level results: Twins with IBD were found to have lower TCRbeta diversity (inverse Simpson) than healthy co-twins.

Whole blood without T cell sorting served as the source of isolated total RNA. Per germline, CDR1 MNHEY and CDR2 SVGEGT. CDR3 length: 13 amino acids. Researchers used template switching to add UMIs featuring a 6-nucleotide sample barcode. TCRalpha and TCRbeta cDNA went through two nested PCRs of approximately 16 and 10 cycles. TCRdb reprocessed the 5' RACE reads, keeping one entry per CDR3 protein, no DNA. This repertoire includes 300,000 to 450,000 distinct CDR3 sequences. As regards this clonotype: The antigen is unknown.

The sequence was obtained from a human donor with ulcerative colitis or Crohn's disease, or a healthy co-twin of an affected twin (not recorded which). The V and J genes are TRBV6-2 or TRBV6-3 and TRBJ2-7; TCRdb picks TRBD1, but there is no DNA to check that call. Sequenced input: blood. The CDR3 sequence: CASRRGAYYEQYF.